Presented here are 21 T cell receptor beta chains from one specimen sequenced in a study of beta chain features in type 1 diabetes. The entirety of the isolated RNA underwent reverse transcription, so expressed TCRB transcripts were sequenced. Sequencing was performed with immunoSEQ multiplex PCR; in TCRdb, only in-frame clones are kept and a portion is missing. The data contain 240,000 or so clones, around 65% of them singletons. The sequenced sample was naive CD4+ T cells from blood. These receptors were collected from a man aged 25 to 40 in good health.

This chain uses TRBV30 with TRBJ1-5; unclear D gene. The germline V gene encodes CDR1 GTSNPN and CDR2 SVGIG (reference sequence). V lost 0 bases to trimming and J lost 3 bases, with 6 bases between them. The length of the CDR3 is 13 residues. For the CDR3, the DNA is TGTGCCTGGAGTGTACGGGTCAATCAGCCCCAGCATTTT. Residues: CAWSVRVNQPQHF.

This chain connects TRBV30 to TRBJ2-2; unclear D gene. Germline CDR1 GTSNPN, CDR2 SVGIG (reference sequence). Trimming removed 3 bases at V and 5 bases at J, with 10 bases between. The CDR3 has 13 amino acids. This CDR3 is CAWRDIGTGELFF. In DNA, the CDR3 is TGTGCCTGGAGAGATATCGGGACCGGGGAGCTGTTTTTT.

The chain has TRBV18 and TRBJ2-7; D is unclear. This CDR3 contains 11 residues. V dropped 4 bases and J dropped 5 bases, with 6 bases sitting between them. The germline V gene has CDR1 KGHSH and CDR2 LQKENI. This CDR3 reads CASSRDNEQYF. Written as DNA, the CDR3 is TGTGCCAGCTCACGAGACAACGAGCAGTACTTC.

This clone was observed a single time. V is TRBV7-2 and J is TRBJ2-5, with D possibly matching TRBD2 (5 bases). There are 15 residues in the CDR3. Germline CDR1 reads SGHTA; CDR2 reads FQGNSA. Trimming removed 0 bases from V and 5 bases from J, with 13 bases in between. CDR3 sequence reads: CASSLAGKGDETQYF. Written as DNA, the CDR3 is TGTGCCAGCAGCTTAGCGGGAAAGGGAGACGAGACCCAGTACTTC.

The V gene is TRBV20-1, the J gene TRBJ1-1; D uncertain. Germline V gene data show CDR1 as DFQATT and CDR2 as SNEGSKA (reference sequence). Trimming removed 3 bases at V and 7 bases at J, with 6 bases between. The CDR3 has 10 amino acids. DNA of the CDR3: TGCAGTGCTAGCGGGGTTGAAGCTTTCTTT. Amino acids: CSASGVEAFF.

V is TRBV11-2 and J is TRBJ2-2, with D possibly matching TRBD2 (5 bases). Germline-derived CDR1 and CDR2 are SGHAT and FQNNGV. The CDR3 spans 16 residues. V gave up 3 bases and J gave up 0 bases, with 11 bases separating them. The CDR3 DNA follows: TGTGCCAGCAGCTTCCCAAGCGGAGCGAACACCGGGGAGCTGTTTTTT. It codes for CASSFPSGANTGELFF.

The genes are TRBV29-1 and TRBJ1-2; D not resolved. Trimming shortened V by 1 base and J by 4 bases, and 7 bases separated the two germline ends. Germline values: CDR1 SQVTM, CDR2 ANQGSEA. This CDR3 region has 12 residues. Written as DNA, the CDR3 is TGCAGCGTTGAAGGCAGTCCCTATGGCTACACCTTC. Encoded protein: CSVEGSPYGYTF.

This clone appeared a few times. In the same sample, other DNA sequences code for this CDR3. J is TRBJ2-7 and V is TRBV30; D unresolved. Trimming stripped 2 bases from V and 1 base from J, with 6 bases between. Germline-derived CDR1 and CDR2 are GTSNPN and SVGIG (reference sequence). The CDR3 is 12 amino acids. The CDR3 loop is CAWSRVSYEQYF. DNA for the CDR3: TGTGCCTGGAGTAGGGTTTCCTACGAGCAGTACTTC. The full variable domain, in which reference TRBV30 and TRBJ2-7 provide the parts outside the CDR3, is SQTIHQWPATLVQPVGSPLSLECTVEGTSNPNLYWYRQAAGRGLQLLFYSVGIGQISSEVPQNLSASRPQDRQFILSSKKLLLSDSGFYLCAWSRVSYEQYFGPGTRLTVT.

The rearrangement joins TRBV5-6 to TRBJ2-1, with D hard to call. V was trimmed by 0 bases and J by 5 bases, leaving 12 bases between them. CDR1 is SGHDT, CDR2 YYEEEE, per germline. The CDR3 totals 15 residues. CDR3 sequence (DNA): TGTGCCAGCAGCTTGGAGTCCCTTCGGCACAATGAGCAGTTCTTC. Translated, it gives CASSLESLRHNEQFF.

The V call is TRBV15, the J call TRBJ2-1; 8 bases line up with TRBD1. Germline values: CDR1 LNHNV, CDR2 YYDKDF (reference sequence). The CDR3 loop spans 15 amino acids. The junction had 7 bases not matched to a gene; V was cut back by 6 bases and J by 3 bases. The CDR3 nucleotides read TGTGCCACCAGTCCCGGACAGGGCGGCTACAATGAGCAGTTCTTC. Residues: CATSPGQGGYNEQFF.

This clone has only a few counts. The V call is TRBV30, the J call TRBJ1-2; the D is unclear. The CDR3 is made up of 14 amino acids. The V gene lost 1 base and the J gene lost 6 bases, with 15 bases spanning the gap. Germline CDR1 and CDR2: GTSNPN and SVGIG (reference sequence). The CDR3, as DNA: TGTGCCTGGAGTGGACCCCACGGGAACCATGGCTACACCTTC. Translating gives CAWSGPHGNHGYTF.

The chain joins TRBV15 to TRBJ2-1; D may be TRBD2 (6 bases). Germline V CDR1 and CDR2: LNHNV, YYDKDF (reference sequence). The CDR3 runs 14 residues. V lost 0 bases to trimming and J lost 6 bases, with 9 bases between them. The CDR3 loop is CATSRDGLLNEQFF. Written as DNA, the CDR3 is TGTGCCACCAGCAGAGATGGACTACTCAATGAGCAGTTCTTC.

This chain's CDR3 is CAISREGYEQYF. The DNA of the CDR3 is TGTGCCATCAGCAGGGAAGGTTACGAGCAGTACTTC. V is TRBV10-3 and J is TRBJ2-7; tentatively, D is TRBD1 (5 bases). The CDR3 spans 12 residues. Germline values: CDR1 ENHRY, CDR2 SYGVKD. Trimming cost V 6 bases and J 4 bases, with 10 bases left between them.

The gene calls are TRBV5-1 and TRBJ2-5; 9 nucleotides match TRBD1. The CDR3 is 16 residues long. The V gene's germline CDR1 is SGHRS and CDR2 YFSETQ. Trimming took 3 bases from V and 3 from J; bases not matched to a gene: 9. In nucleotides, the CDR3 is TGCGCCAGCAGCTCCAGCCACCGGACAGGGGAAGAGACCCAGTACTTC. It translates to CASSSSHRTGEETQYF.

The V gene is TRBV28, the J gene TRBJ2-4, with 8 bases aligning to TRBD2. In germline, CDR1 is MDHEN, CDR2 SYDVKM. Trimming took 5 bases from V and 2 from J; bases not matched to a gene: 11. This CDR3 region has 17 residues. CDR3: CASSRLAGGPSKNIQYF. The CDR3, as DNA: TGTGCCAGCAGTCGCCTTGCGGGGGGTCCGTCCAAAAACATTCAGTACTTC.

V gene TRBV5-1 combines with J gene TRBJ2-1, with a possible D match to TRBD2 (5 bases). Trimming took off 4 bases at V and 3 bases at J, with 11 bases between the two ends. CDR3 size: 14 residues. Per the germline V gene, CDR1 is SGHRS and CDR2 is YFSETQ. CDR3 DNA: TGCGCCAGCAGCGCCGCGGAGGTCTACAATGAGCAGTTCTTC. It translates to CASSAAEVYNEQFF.

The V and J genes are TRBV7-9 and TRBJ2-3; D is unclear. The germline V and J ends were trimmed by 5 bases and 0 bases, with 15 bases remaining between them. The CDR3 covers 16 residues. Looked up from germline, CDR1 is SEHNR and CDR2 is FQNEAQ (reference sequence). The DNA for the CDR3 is TGTGCCAGCAGCCCATCCTGGGGTGAGAGCACAGATACGCAGTATTTT. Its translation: CASSPSWGESTDTQYF. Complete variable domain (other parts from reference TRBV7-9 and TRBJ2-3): DTGVSQNPRHKITKRGQNVTFRCDPISEHNRLYWYRQTLGQGPEFLTYFQNEAQLEKSRLLSDRFSAERPKGSFSTLEIQRTEQGDSAMYLCASSPSWGESTDTQYFGPGTRLTVL.

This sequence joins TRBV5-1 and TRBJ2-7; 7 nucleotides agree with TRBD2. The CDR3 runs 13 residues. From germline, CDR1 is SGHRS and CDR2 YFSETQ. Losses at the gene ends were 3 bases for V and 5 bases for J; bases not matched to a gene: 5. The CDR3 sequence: CASSSGGNDEQYF. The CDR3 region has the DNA TGCGCCAGCAGCTCGGGGGGTAACGACGAGCAGTACTTC.

The CDR3 reads CASSFLSGEANTEAFF. DNA for the CDR3: TGTGCCAGCAGCTTTTTGTCAGGGGAGGCTAACACTGAAGCTTTCTTT. This rearrangement joins TRBV13 to TRBJ1-1; a possible D gene is TRBD1 (6 bases). CDR1 is PRHDT and CDR2 is FYEKMQ in the germline V gene (reference sequence). Between the trimmed V and J ends, which lost 3 bases and 2 bases, there was a span of 16 bases. The CDR3 spans 16 residues.

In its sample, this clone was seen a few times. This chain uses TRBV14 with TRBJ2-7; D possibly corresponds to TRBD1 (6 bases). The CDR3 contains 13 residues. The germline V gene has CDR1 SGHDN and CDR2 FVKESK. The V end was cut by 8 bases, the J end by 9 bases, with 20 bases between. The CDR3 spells CASRRQGIFVQYF. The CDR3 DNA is TGTGCCAGCCGGCGTCAGGGGATCTTCGTGCAGTACTTC.

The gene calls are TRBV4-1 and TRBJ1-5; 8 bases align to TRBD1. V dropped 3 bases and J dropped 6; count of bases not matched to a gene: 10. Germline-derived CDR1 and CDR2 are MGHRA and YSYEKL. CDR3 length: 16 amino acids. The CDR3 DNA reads TGCGCCAGCAGCCAGGAGGACAGGGCCCAAGGTCAGCCCCAGCATTTT. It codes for CASSQEDRAQGQPQHF.